The 7 T cell receptor beta chains in this list originate from one sample, sequenced in a study. Each CDR3 protein gets one entry after TCRdb re-called the RT-PCR reads with MiXCR. The repertoire holds hundreds of thousands of distinct CDR3 sequences, with approximately 14% as singletons. Sequences were obtained from memory CD4+ T cells from blood. These receptors originate from a female donor in good health, serving as a healthy control.

This rearrangement joins TRBV3-1 to TRBJ1-6, with 9 bases lining up with TRBD1. The CDR3 has 14 residues. Germline CDR1 is LGHDT and CDR2 is YNNKEL (reference sequence). Trimming cost V 4 bases and J 10 bases; bases outside gene matches: 5. CDR3 amino acids: CASSPGQGQSPLHF. The CDR3 DNA sequence: TGTGCCAGCAGCCCGGGACAGGGTCAATCACCCCTCCACTTT.

The sample holds a few counts of this clonotype. V usage is TRBV7-8 and J usage is TRBJ2-2; the match to TRBD1 covers 12 bases. The CDR3 sequence is 16 residues long. Looked up from germline, CDR1 is SGHVS and CDR2 is FQNEAQ. Trimming at V came to 4 bases and at J to 6 bases, leaving 6 bases not matched to a gene. The CDR3 here is CASSSSGTGGPGELFF. Written as DNA, the CDR3 is TGTGCCAGCAGCTCATCCGGGACAGGGGGCCCCGGGGAGCTGTTTTTT.

About this clonotype: Germline and junction disagree at one end, which may indicate a read error. The chain combines TRBV11-2 with TRBJ1-2; the D is unclear. The V gene's germline CDR1 is SGHAT and CDR2 FQNNGV. The CDR3 contains 12 residues. CDR3 region: CASSSQNYGCTF. DNA for the CDR3: TGTGCCAGCAGCTCCCAAAACTATGGCTGCACCTTC.

This clonotype was counted many times. The rearrangement uses TRBV20-1 and TRBJ2-7, with D possibly being TRBD1 (6 bases). The V gene's germline CDR1 is DFQATT and CDR2 SNEGSKA (reference sequence). The CDR3 contains 12 residues. Trimming shortened V by 5 bases and J by 5 bases, and 13 bases separated the two germline ends. The CDR3 DNA sequence: TGCAGTGCTGGCTATTCAGGGGACGAGCAGTACTTC. Encoded protein: CSAGYSGDEQYF.

This clonotype was seen a handful of times. The CDR3 protein is CASSLNRDANYGYTF. Written as DNA, the CDR3 is TGTGCCAGCAGCTTGAACCGGGACGCTAACTATGGCTACACCTTC. This chain links TRBV7-2 with TRBJ1-2, with D perhaps TRBD1 (5 bases). This CDR3 contains 15 residues. Germline loops: CDR1 SGHTA, CDR2 FQGNSA. V was pared by 3 bases and J by 0 bases, with 11 bases between.

There are a few counts of this clonotype. The rearrangement joins TRBV7-2 to TRBJ2-1; 7 positions match TRBD2. The CDR3 loop spans 15 amino acids. Trimming took 1 base from V and 3 from J; bases not matched to a gene: 3. Germline V gene lookup returns CDR1 SGHTA and CDR2 FQGNSA. The CDR3: CASSLELAFYNEQFF. The CDR3 nucleotides read TGTGCCAGCAGCTTAGAACTAGCGTTCTACAATGAGCAGTTCTTC.

The CDR3: CASSPQRELDTGELFF. DNA for the CDR3: TGTGCCAGCAGCCCCCAGCGGGAGCTCGACACCGGGGAGCTGTTTTTT. The rearrangement uses TRBV7-6 and TRBJ2-2; 8 nucleotides agree with TRBD2. CDR3 size: 16 residues. The V segment lost 5 bases and the J segment 3 bases; nucleotides outside the gene matches: 8. Germline V gives CDR1 SGHVS, CDR2 FNYEAQ.